The 30 T cell receptor beta chains below were found in one sample sequenced in a study of cytomegalovirus exposure and HLA in healthy donors. Using immunoSEQ multiplex PCR, the repertoire was profiled, and TCRdb retains in-frame clones only, with some absent. The sample includes about 140,000 clones, about 80% seen only once; the top ten take just under 30%. Sequenced sample: PBMCs. Receptor source: a man under 40 in good health and CMV-seropositive.

The rearrangement links TRBV2 to TRBJ2-7, with 7 positions matching TRBD1. The CDR3 has 16 residues. Germline V gene lookup returns CDR1 SNHLY and CDR2 FYNNEI. Trimming cost V 8 bases and J 2 bases; bases outside gene matches: 15. The CDR3, as DNA: TGTGCCAGCGTCAACCCCAACAGGGGTAATGCCTACGAGCAGTACTTC. Its translation: CASVNPNRGNAYEQYF.

This clone appeared a few times. This chain uses TRBV13 with TRBJ1-6, with D perhaps TRBD1 (5 bases). Germline CDR1 is PRHDT and CDR2 is FYEKMQ (reference sequence). This CDR3 is 12 amino acids long. The V end was cut by 6 bases, the J end by 7 bases, with 7 bases between. CDR3 sequence reads: CASRRTNSPLHF. Here the CDR3 DNA reads TGTGCCAGCAGGCGGACAAATTCACCCCTCCACTTT.

Here the CDR3 DNA reads TGTGCCAGCAGACAGGGGGCAAGTGAGACCCAGTACTTC. Protein product: CASRQGASETQYF. The V call is TRBV2, the J call TRBJ2-5; 9 nucleotides line up with TRBD1. Unmatched junction bases numbered 4, after V lost 6 bases and J lost 5 bases. Germline lookup yields CDR1 SNHLY and CDR2 FYNNEI. The CDR3 consists of 13 residues.

The sample holds a few counts of this clone. The rearrangement joins TRBV5-1 to TRBJ2-3; TRBD2 matches 10 bases. The V and J ends lost 0 bases and 5 bases, in that order; junction bases with no gene match: 9. CDR1 is SGHRS and CDR2 is YFSETQ in the germline V gene. CDR3 size: 17 residues. Written as DNA, the CDR3 is TGCGCCAGCAGCTTGGTACGACAAGCGGGAGGGATAGATACGCAGTATTTT. It is translated as CASSLVRQAGGIDTQYF.

The gene calls are TRBV9 and TRBJ1-3; D is unresolved. The ends were cut back, 0 bases at V and 7 bases at J, with 11 bases in the middle. Germline CDR1 is SGDLS and CDR2 is YYNGEE. The CDR3 is 14 amino acids. CDR3 DNA: TGTGCCAGCAGCGTAGGTAGAGGGTGGAACACCATATATTTT. Translation: CASSVGRGWNTIYF. Complete variable domain (other parts from reference TRBV9 and TRBJ1-3): DSGVTQTPKHLITATGQRVTLRCSPRSGDLSVYWYQQSLDQGLQFLIQYYNGEERAKGNILERFSAQQFPDLHSELNLSSLELGDSALYFCASSVGRGWNTIYFGEGSWLTVV.

This clone was observed a single time. The rearrangement uses TRBV14 and TRBJ1-2; D unclear. This CDR3 comprises 12 residues. The germline V gene encodes CDR1 SGHDN and CDR2 FVKESK. The V and J ends lost 4 bases and 3 bases respectively, with 6 bases between them. CDR3 sequence: CASSLNYYGYTF. For the CDR3, the DNA is TGTGCCAGCAGCCTGAACTACTATGGCTACACCTTC.

Notes on this clone: The sample holds other DNA sequences that translate to the same CDR3. The chain combines TRBV9 with TRBJ2-7; 9 bases line up with TRBD1. Trimming took 0 bases from V and 0 from J; bases not matched to a gene: 1. CDR3 size: 15 residues. Germline-derived CDR1 and CDR2 are SGDLS and YYNGEE. The CDR3: CASSVGQGDSYEQYF. For the CDR3, the DNA is TGTGCCAGCAGCGTAGGACAGGGGGACTCCTACGAGCAGTACTTC. Together with reference TRBV9 and TRBJ2-7, the CDR3 gives the full variable domain: DSGVTQTPKHLITATGQRVTLRCSPRSGDLSVYWYQQSLDQGLQFLIQYYNGEERAKGNILERFSAQQFPDLHSELNLSSLELGDSALYFCASSVGQGDSYEQYFGPGTRLTVT.

This clone has a handful of counts. The CDR3 loop reads CASSPGLDGNSPLHF. The CDR3 region has the DNA TGTGCCAGCTCACCAGGACTGGACGGTAATTCACCCCTCCACTTT. V usage is TRBV18 and J usage is TRBJ1-6; no firm D call. The CDR3 length is 15 residues. Trimming stripped 2 bases from V and 6 bases from J, with 11 bases between. Germline V gene sequence: CDR1 KGHSH, CDR2 LQKENI.

This chain uses TRBV5-6 with TRBJ2-7; possible D gene TRBD2, 5 bases. This CDR3 is built from 18 residues. Germline-derived CDR1 and CDR2 are SGHDT and YYEEEE. Trimming stripped 0 bases from V and 6 bases from J, with 25 bases between. CDR3 in amino acids: CASSLAGRDRTSLREQYF. For the CDR3, the DNA is TGTGCCAGCAGCTTGGCCGGCCGGGATAGGACCAGCTTGCGCGAGCAGTACTTC.

This clone was seen a handful of times. This chain links TRBV9 with TRBJ1-1, with D unclear. The CDR3 has 12 amino acids. Between the trimmed V and J ends, which lost 4 bases and 2 bases, there was a span of 6 bases. In germline, CDR1 is SGDLS, CDR2 YYNGEE. The CDR3 nucleotides read TGTGCCAGCAGCAGCCAAAACACTGAAGCTTTCTTT. Amino acid sequence: CASSSQNTEAFF.

The J gene is TRBJ1-2, the V gene TRBV9; 7 nucleotides align to TRBD1. CDR3 length equals 14 residues. Germline V gene data show CDR1 as SGDLS and CDR2 as YYNGEE. The J segment lost 4 bases and the V segment lost 2 bases, leaving 5 bases of the junction unmatched. The CDR3 DNA follows: TGTGCCAGCAGCGTGATACAGGGGACCTATGGCTACACCTTC. Its translation: CASSVIQGTYGYTF.

The chain is built from TRBV30 and TRBJ2-5; D may be TRBD2 (6 bases). The ends were cut back, 1 base at V and 9 bases at J, with 15 bases in the middle. This CDR3 has 13 amino acids. Per the germline V gene, CDR1 is GTSNPN and CDR2 is SVGIG (reference sequence). The CDR3: CAWSEARPGAQYF. The CDR3 DNA follows: TGTGCCTGGAGTGAGGCCCGGCCGGGGGCCCAGTACTTC.

The gene calls are TRBV15 and TRBJ2-1; TRBD2 might be the D (6 bases). Germline CDR1 LNHNV, CDR2 YYDKDF (reference sequence). Trimming shortened V by 0 bases and J by 8 bases, and 17 bases separated the two germline ends. There are 16 residues in the CDR3. CDR3 DNA sequence: TGTGCCACCAGCAGAGATGATGCTGCGGGGTGGGATGAGCAGTTCTTC. As protein: CATSRDDAAGWDEQFF. The full variable domain, with the rest looked up from reference TRBV15 and TRBJ2-1, is DAMVIQNPRYQVTQFGKPVTLSCSQTLNHNVMYWYQQKSSQAPKLLFHYYDKDFNNEADTPDNFQSRRPNTSFCFLDIRSPGLGDTAMYLCATSRDDAAGWDEQFFGPGTRLTVL.

This clone was picked up one time. The V and J genes are TRBV28 and TRBJ2-7; 7 bases fit TRBD1. The CDR3 has 16 amino acids. The trim removed 1 base at V and 0 bases at J, leaving 6 bases unmatched. Looked up from germline, CDR1 is MDHEN and CDR2 is SYDVKM. The CDR3 spells CASSLSVAGGSYEQYF. DNA of the CDR3: TGTGCCAGCAGTTTATCGGTGGCAGGGGGCTCCTACGAGCAGTACTTC.

This clone was recorded a few times. The chain links TRBV11-2 to TRBJ1-2, with D uncertain. The CDR3 extends over 13 amino acids. The germline gives CDR1 SGHAT, CDR2 FQNNGV. Trimming cost V 4 bases and J 2 bases, with 8 bases left between them. The CDR3 sequence is CASSSILNYGYTF. CDR3 DNA sequence: TGTGCCAGCAGCTCGATCCTAAACTATGGCTACACCTTC.

In DNA, the CDR3 is TGTGCCAGAAGCCTCACGGGAAACTATGGCTACACCTTC. Its protein is CARSLTGNYGYTF. The rearrangement uses TRBV2 and TRBJ1-2; D uncertain. This CDR3 has 13 residues. Trimming cost V 9 bases and J 2 bases, with 13 bases left between them. Germline V gene lookup returns CDR1 SNHLY and CDR2 FYNNEI.

The genes are TRBV5-1 and TRBJ2-7; TRBD2 matches 9 bases. Germline V gene sequence: CDR1 SGHRS, CDR2 YFSETQ. Unmatched junction bases numbered 9, after V lost 3 bases and J lost 2 bases. This CDR3 comprises 16 residues. CDR3 sequence (DNA): TGCGCCAGCAGCTCTCTTCTTAGCGGGGGCACCTACGAGCAGTACTTC. As protein: CASSSLLSGGTYEQYF. Full variable domain (outside the CDR3, taken from reference TRBV5-1 and TRBJ2-7): KAGVTQTPRYLIKTRGQQVTLSCSPISGHRSVSWYQQTPGQGLQFLFEYFSETQRNKGNFPGRFSGRQFSNSRSEMNVSTLELGDSALYLCASSSLLSGGTYEQYFGPGTRLTVT.

The rearrangement uses TRBV5-1 and TRBJ2-2; TRBD2 matches at 12 bases. The CDR3 spans 16 residues. J lost 5 bases, V lost 4 bases, and 6 bases had no gene match. CDR1 is SGHRS, CDR2 YFSETQ, per germline. CDR3 sequence (DNA): TGCGCCAGCAGCCACGGACTAGCGGGAAGAACCGGGGAGCTGTTTTTT. This codes for CASSHGLAGRTGELFF. The whole variable domain, filled in from reference TRBV5-1 and TRBJ2-2, reads KAGVTQTPRYLIKTRGQQVTLSCSPISGHRSVSWYQQTPGQGLQFLFEYFSETQRNKGNFPGRFSGRQFSNSRSEMNVSTLELGDSALYLCASSHGLAGRTGELFFGEGSRLTVL.

The chain combines TRBV4-1 with TRBJ1-3; D is unclear. The CDR3 length is 16 residues. The V gene's germline CDR1 is MGHRA and CDR2 YSYEKL. Trimming took off 0 bases at V and 0 bases at J, with 9 bases between the two ends. Here the CDR3 reads CASSQEGGRSGNTIYF. The CDR3 DNA reads TGCGCCAGCAGCCAAGAGGGAGGCCGCTCTGGAAACACCATATATTTT.

The chain is built from TRBV4-3 and TRBJ1-2; maybe TRBD1 (5 bases). This CDR3 region has 15 residues. V shed 0 bases and J shed 3 bases, with 11 bases lying between them. CDR1 is LGHNA, CDR2 YSLEER, per germline. The CDR3: CASSQERQPYYGYTF. The CDR3 DNA is TGCGCCAGCAGCCAAGAACGACAGCCCTACTATGGCTACACCTTC.

This clone was seen a few times. J is TRBJ2-5 and V is TRBV15, with 13 bases that match TRBD2. The germline V gene has CDR1 LNHNV and CDR2 YYDKDF (reference sequence). V shed 3 bases and J 0 bases; nucleotides not matched to a gene: 1. The CDR3 has 16 residues. In DNA, the CDR3 is TGTGCCACCAGCAGTGGACTAGCGGGGGACCAAGAGACCCAGTACTTC. Protein product: CATSSGLAGDQETQYF. The full variable domain, rest sourced from reference TRBV15 and TRBJ2-5, is DAMVIQNPRYQVTQFGKPVTLSCSQTLNHNVMYWYQQKSSQAPKLLFHYYDKDFNNEADTPDNFQSRRPNTSFCFLDIRSPGLGDTAMYLCATSSGLAGDQETQYFGPGTRLLVL.

This chain links TRBV19 with TRBJ1-2, with a weak D call TRBD1 (5 bases). This CDR3 is built from 16 residues. Germline lookup yields CDR1 LNHDA and CDR2 SQIVND (reference sequence). The V and J ends lost 5 bases and 2 bases respectively, with 18 bases between them. This CDR3 is CASSPVPTAPNYGYTF. CDR3 in DNA: TGTGCCAGTAGTCCGGTCCCGACAGCTCCGAACTATGGCTACACCTTC.

The genes are TRBV2 and TRBJ1-5, with TRBD1 matching 9 bases. Germline V gene lookup returns CDR1 SNHLY and CDR2 FYNNEI. Germline trimming cut 7 bases from V and 7 bases from J; bases unmatched to any gene: 11. This CDR3 region has 15 residues. Here the CDR3 DNA reads TGTGCCAGCACCCCTACAGGGGGCGAAGGCCAGCCCCAGCATTTT. Protein product: CASTPTGGEGQPQHF.

This rearrangement joins TRBV9 to TRBJ2-2, with D possibly matching TRBD2 (5 bases). Trimming took off 0 bases at V and 8 bases at J, with 14 bases between the two ends. The CDR3 sequence is 15 residues long. Per the germline V gene, CDR1 is SGDLS and CDR2 is YYNGEE. The chain's CDR3 is CASSVAGKPIGELFF. The CDR3 DNA follows: TGTGCCAGCAGCGTAGCGGGGAAACCAATTGGGGAGCTGTTTTTT.

This rearrangement joins TRBV11-2 to TRBJ1-1, with 7 bases fitting TRBD1. V was pared by 2 bases and J by 11 bases, with 20 bases of the junction left unmatched. The V gene's germline CDR1 is SGHAT and CDR2 FQNNGV. The CDR3 length is 17 residues. Here the CDR3 DNA reads TGTGCCAGCAGCTTACCCCGGGCCCCGACATCAGGGGGTAGGGCTTTCTTT. Its protein product is CASSLPRAPTSGGRAFF.

The chain links TRBV11-3 to TRBJ2-5; no clear D gene. Trimming removed 5 bases from V and 4 bases from J, with 14 bases in between. From germline, CDR1 is SGHNT and CDR2 YENEEA. The CDR3 is 14 amino acids. CDR3 loop: CASSPGPNAETQYF. Here the CDR3 DNA reads TGTGCCAGCAGCCCTGGGCCAAACGCAGAGACCCAGTACTTC. Full variable domain (rest looked up from reference TRBV11-3 and TRBJ2-5): EAGVVQSPRYKIIEKKQPVAFWCNPISGHNTLYWYLQNLGQGPELLIRYENEEAVDDSQLPKDRFSAERLKGVDSTLKIQPAELGDSAVYLCASSPGPNAETQYFGPGTRLLVL.

The chain couples TRBV13 to TRBJ2-7; 9 positions agree with TRBD2. Germline V lookup: CDR1 PRHDT, CDR2 FYEKMQ (reference sequence). This CDR3 is built from 19 residues. The junction had 16 bases not matched to a gene; V was cut back by 2 bases and J by 2 bases. The CDR3 is CASSLISRLAGRGTYEQYF. CDR3 nucleotide sequence: TGTGCCAGCAGCTTAATCAGCCGGCTAGCGGGACGGGGGACCTACGAGCAGTACTTC.

CDR3 in amino acids: CASGSGTNTGELFF. CDR3 sequence (DNA): TGTGCCAGCGGATCCGGGACAAACACCGGGGAGCTGTTTTTT. The genes are TRBV9 and TRBJ2-2, with D maybe TRBD1 (6 bases). The V gene lost 7 bases and the J gene lost 2 bases, with 12 bases spanning the gap. There are 14 residues in the CDR3. CDR1 is SGDLS and CDR2 is YYNGEE in the germline V gene.

The chain has TRBV9 and TRBJ2-1; 11 bases fit TRBD2. This CDR3 is built from 15 residues. Germline assignment: CDR1 SGDLS and CDR2 YYNGEE. Germline trimming cut 4 bases from V and 3 bases from J; bases unmatched to any gene: 3. The CDR3: CASSLTSGNYNEQFF. CDR3 DNA: TGTGCCAGCAGCCTGACTAGCGGGAACTACAATGAGCAGTTCTTC.

The chain recombines TRBV5-4 with TRBJ1-1; 10 bases map to TRBD1. The CDR3 covers 14 residues. Germline V gene lookup returns CDR1 SGHNT and CDR2 YYREEE (reference sequence). The V gene end was trimmed by 3 bases and the J gene end by 5 bases; junction bases not matched to a gene: 4. This CDR3 reads CASSWDRGRTEAFF. Here the CDR3 DNA reads TGTGCCAGCAGCTGGGACAGGGGTCGAACTGAAGCTTTCTTT. The complete variable domain, with remaining parts taken from reference TRBV5-4 and TRBJ1-1, reads ETGVTQSPTHLIKTRGQQVTLRCSSQSGHNTVSWYQQALGQGPQFIFQYYREEENGRGNFPPRFSGLQFPNYSSELNVNALELDDSALYLCASSWDRGRTEAFFGQGTRLTVV.